This entry lists 5 T cell receptor beta chains sequenced from one sample in a study of a mutant IDH1 vaccine in newly diagnosed glioma. Time point: week 23, last vaccination. Topical imiquimod was applied with each vaccine dose, which held 300 ug of mutant IDH1 20-mer peptide. The assay was immunoSEQ multiplex PCR, and TCRdb's table has in-frame clones only and misses some. The sample carries about 67,000 clones, 84% recorded once. Antigens of these TCRs are unknown. The sample consisted of PBMCs, taken from a glioma patient whose treatment included an IDH1 peptide vaccine. The origin of the receptors is a man between 18 and 29 years old with glioma.

The chain uses TRBV7-9 and TRBJ2-7; TRBD1 matches 8 bases. V lost 5 bases to trimming and J lost 7 bases; unmatched junction nucleotides: 16. The CDR3 contains 16 residues. Germline-derived CDR1 and CDR2 are SEHNR and FQNEAQ (reference sequence). The CDR3 here is CASSLSWDRRHQEQYF. The CDR3 DNA follows: TGTGCCAGCAGCCTTAGCTGGGACAGGCGACACCAGGAGCAGTACTTC. Using reference TRBV7-9 and TRBJ2-7 for the parts outside the CDR3, the full variable domain is DTGVSQNPRHKITKRGQNVTFRCDPISEHNRLYWYRQTLGQGPEFLTYFQNEAQLEKSRLLSDRFSAERPKGSFSTLEIQRTEQGDSAMYLCASSLSWDRRHQEQYFGPGTRLTVT.

The V and J genes are TRBV6-5 and TRBJ2-2; 9 bases are shared with TRBD2. Germline CDR1 and CDR2: MNHEY and SVGAGI. V shed 6 bases and J 1 base; nucleotides not matched to a gene: 3. The CDR3 extends over 15 amino acids. CDR3 nucleotide sequence: TGTGCCAGCAGGACTAGCGGATGGAACACCGGGGAGCTGTTTTTT. Translating gives CASRTSGWNTGELFF.

This clone occurred once. This chain joins TRBV5-4 and TRBJ1-2; TRBD1 might be the D (5 bases). There are 15 residues in the CDR3. Germline loops: CDR1 SGHNT, CDR2 YYREEE (reference sequence). Trimming removed 5 bases from V and 5 bases from J, with 19 bases in between. CDR3 in amino acids: CASRPPGPEGYGYTF. In nucleotides, the CDR3 is TGTGCCAGCAGGCCCCCGGGGCCGGAGGGTTATGGCTACACCTTC.

The J gene is TRBJ1-5, the V gene TRBV27, with a weak D call TRBD1 (5 bases). CDR1 is MNHEY and CDR2 is SMNVEV in the germline V gene (reference sequence). The CDR3 consists of 17 residues. Trimming stripped 6 bases from V and 1 base from J, with 19 bases between. Here the CDR3 reads CASSPGAVGMSNQPQHF. CDR3 DNA sequence: TGTGCCAGCAGCCCTGGGGCGGTGGGAATGAGCAATCAGCCCCAGCATTTT.

This clone was seen once. The DNA for the CDR3 is TGCGCCAGCAGCCAAGATCGGGGGGGCCTTGAAGCTTTCTTT. It specifies CASSQDRGGLEAFF. The chain combines TRBV4-3 with TRBJ1-1; possibly TRBD1 for D (6 bases). The CDR3 consists of 14 residues. V lost 0 bases and J 7 bases, leaving 12 bases between the germline ends. Germline loops: CDR1 LGHNA, CDR2 YSLEER.